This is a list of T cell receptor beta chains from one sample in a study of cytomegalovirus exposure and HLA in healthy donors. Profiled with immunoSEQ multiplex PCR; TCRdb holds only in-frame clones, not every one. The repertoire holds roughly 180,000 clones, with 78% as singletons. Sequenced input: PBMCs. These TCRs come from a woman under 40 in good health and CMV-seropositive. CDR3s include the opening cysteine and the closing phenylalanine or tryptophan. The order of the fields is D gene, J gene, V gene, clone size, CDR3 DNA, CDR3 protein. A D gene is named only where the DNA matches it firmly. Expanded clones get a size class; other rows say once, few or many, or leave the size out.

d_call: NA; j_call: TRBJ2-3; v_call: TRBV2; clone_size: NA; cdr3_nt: TGTGCCAGCAGGGAGGGACTCGATACGCAGTATTTT; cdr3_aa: CASREGLDTQYF
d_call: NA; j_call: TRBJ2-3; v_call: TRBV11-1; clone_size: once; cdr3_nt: TGTGCCAGCAGCTTAGCCGAGGGTAGTACGCAGTATTTT; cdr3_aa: CASSLAEGSTQYF
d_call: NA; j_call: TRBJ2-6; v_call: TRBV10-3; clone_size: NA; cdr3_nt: TGTGCCATCTATGCAGGGAATGTTGCTGGGGCCAACGTCCTGACTTTC; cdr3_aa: CAIYAGNVAGANVLTF
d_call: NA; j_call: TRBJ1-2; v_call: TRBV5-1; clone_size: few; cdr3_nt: TGCGCCAGCAGCTTGGGTTCTCCCTATGGCTACACCTTC; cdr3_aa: CASSLGSPYGYTF
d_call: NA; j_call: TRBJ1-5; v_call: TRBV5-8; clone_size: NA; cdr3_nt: TGTGCCAGCAGCTCTGGGACTCCAACCGTGAATCAGCCCCAGCATTTT; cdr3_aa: CASSSGTPTVNQPQHF
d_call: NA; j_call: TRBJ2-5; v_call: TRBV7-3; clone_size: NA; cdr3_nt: TGTGCCAGCAGCCGAGCTACGGAGGGTCAAGAGACCCAGTACTTC; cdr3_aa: CASSRATEGQETQYF
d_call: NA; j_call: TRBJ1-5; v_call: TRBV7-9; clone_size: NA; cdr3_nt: TGTGCCAGCAGCCCCCATAGTAGCAATCAGCCCCAGCATTTT; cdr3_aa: CASSPHSSNQPQHF
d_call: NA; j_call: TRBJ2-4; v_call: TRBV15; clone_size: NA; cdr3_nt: TGTGCCACCAGCAGAGCCCAGACAGGTGGGCTTGTAGTTGCCAAAAACATTCAGTACTTC; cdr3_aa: CATSRAQTGGLVVAKNIQYF
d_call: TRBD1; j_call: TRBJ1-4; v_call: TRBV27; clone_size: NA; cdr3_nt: TGTGCCAGCAGTTTAGTAGGACAGGTCGAAAAACTGTTTTTT; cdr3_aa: CASSLVGQVEKLFF
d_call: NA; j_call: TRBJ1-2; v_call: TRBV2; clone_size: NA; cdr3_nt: TGTGCCAGCAGTGAAACAGGTTACTATGGCTACACCTTC; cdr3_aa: CASSETGYYGYTF
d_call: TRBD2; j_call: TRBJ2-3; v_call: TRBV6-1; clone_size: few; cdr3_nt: TGTGCCAGCAGTGAAGCCCCGGGACTAGCGGGGGGGTGGACAGATACGCAGTATTTT; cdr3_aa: CASSEAPGLAGGWTDTQYF
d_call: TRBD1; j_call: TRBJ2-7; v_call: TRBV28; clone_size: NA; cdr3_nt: TGTGCCAGCAGTTTCGACAGGGGTACCTACGAGCAGTACTTC; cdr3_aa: CASSFDRGTYEQYF
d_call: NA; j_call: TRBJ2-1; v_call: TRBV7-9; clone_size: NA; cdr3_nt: TGTGCCAGCAGCCCGACAGTAAGTGATTACAATGAGCAGTTCTTC; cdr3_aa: CASSPTVSDYNEQFF
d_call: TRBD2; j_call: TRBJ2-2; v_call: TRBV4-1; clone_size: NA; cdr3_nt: TGCGCCAGCAGCCAAGTAGCGGGAGGGGCCGGGGAGCTGTTTTTT; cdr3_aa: CASSQVAGGAGELFF
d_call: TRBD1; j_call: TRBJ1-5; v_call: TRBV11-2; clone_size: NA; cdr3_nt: TGTGCCAGCAGCTATAACAGGAGGGGGCCCAATCAGCCCCAGCATTTT; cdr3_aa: CASSYNRRGPNQPQHF
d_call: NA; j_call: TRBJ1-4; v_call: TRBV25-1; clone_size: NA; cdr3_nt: TGTGCCAGCAGTGAATATAGGGGGATAGGTGAAAAACTGTTTTTT; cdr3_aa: CASSEYRGIGEKLFF
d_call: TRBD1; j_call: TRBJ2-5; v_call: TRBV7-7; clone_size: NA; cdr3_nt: TGTGCTAGCAGCCCCAAGGGGGACAGGGGGCCACTGTACCAAGAGACCCAGTACTTC; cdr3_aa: CASSPKGDRGPLYQETQYF
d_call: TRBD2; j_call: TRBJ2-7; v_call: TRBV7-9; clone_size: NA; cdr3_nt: TGTGCCAGCAGTCCGGGGGGGTACGAGCAGTACTTC; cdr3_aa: CASSPGGYEQYF
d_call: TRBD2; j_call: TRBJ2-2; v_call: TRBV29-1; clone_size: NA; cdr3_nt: TGCAGCGTTGTTGCTAGGGAGGGCCAGAACACCGGGGAGCTGTTTTTT; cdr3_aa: CSVVAREGQNTGELFF
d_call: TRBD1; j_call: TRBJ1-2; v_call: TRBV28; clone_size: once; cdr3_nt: TGTGCCAGCAGTTCCGGGGGTCCGGGACAGGGGGGCTACACCTTC; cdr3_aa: CASSSGGPGQGGYTF
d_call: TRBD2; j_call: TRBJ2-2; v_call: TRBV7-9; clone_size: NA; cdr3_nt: TGTGCCAGCAGCATGACTAGCGGGAGGCCCACCGGGGAGCTGTTTTTT; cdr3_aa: CASSMTSGRPTGELFF
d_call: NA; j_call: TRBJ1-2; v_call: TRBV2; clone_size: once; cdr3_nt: TGTGCCAGCGTTACAGGGTTTGATGGCTACACCTTC; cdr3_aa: CASVTGFDGYTF
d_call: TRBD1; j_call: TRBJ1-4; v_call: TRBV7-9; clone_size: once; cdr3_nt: TGTGCCAGCAGAGAATCCGGGACAGGGGCGTTTGCAGCTAATGAAAAACTGTTTTTT; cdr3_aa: CASRESGTGAFAANEKLFF
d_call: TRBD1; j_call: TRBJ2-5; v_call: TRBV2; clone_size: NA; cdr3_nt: TGTGCCAGCAGGGAAATCGGGACAGGGACCGAGACCCAGTACTTC; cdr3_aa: CASREIGTGTETQYF
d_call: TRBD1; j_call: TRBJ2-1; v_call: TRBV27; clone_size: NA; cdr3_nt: TGTGCCAGCAGTTTCGGGACAGACAATGAGCAGTTCTTC; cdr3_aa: CASSFGTDNEQFF
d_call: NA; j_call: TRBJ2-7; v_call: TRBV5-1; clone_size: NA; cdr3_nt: TGCGCCAGCAGCTTTGGTAGCGGCCCCTACGAGCAGTACTTC; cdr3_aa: CASSFGSGPYEQYF
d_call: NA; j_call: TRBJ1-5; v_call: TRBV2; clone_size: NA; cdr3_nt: TGTGCCAGCAGCATAGAGGGCAGCGCCAATCAGCCCCAGCATTTT; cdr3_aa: CASSIEGSANQPQHF
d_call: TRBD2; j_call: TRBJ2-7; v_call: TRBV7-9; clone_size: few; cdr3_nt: TGTGCCAGCAGCTTCAGACTAGCGGGTCCGGTAGGGAACGAGCAGTACTTC; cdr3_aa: CASSFRLAGPVGNEQYF